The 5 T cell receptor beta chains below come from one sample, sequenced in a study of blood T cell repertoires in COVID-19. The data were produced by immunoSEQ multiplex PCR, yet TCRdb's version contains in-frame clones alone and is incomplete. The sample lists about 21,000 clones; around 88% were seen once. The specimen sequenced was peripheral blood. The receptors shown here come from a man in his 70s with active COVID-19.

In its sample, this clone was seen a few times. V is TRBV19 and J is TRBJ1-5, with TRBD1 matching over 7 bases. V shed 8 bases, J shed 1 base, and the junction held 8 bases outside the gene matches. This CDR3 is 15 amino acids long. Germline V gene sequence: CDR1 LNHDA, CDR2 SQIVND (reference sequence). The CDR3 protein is CASRPRGPSNQPQHF. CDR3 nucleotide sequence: TGTGCCAGTCGCCCGAGGGGGCCGAGCAATCAGCCCCAGCATTTT.

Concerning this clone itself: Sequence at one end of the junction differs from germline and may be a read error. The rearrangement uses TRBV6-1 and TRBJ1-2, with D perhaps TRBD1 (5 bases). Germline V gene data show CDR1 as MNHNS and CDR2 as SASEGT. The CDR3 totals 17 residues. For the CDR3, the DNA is TGTGCCAGCAGTGACCCCCCCGTTGGGGGGAGAGGCTATGGCGACACCTTC. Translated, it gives CASSDPPVGGRGYGDTF.

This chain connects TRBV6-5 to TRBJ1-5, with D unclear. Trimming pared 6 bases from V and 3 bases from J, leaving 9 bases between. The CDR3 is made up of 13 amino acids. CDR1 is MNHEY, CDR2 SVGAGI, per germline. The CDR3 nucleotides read TGTGCCAGCAGCCTAGGCCCCAATCAGCCCCAGCATTTT. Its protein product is CASSLGPNQPQHF.

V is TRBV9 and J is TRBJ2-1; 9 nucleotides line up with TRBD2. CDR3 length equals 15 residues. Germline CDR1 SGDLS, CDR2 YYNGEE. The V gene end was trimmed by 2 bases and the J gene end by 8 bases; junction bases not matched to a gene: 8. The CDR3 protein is CASSVGGGANDEQFF. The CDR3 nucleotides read TGTGCCAGCAGCGTGGGCGGGGGGGCCAACGATGAGCAGTTCTTC.

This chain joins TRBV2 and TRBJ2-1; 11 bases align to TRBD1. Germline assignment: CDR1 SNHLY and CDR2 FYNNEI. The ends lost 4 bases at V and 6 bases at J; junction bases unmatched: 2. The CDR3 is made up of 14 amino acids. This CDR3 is CASSVDRGRNEQFF. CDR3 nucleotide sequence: TGTGCCAGCAGTGTGGACAGGGGGCGCAATGAGCAGTTCTTC.